This TCR beta chain was profiled in a study of beta chain features in type 1 diabetes. Study-wide points: Researchers report that Type 1 diabetes patients had moderately but significantly shorter TCRB CDR3s across all four CD4+ subsets.

Of the isolated RNA, all was reverse transcribed, and so the sequenced material was expressed TCRB transcripts. Only in-frame clones appear in the TCRdb table, and some are missing; sequencing was by immunoSEQ multiplex PCR. The top ten hold roughly 0.5% of the sample, which has 150,000 to 200,000 clones, roughly 8% seen once. Turning to this clone: The target antigen is unknown.

This clonotype was sampled from a man aged 18 to 29 with type 1 diabetes. Material for sequencing was central memory CD4+ T cells from blood.

This CDR3 is CASTGMGGQAFF. For the CDR3, the DNA is TGTGCCAGCACCGGGATGGGGGGACAAGCTTTCTTT. The chain joins TRBV5-4 to TRBJ1-1; TRBD1 is a possible D gene (5 bases). V was clipped by 6 bases and J by 9 bases, with 15 bases between them. This CDR3 has 12 residues. Germline CDR1 SGHNT, CDR2 YYREEE (reference sequence).